This T cell receptor (beta chain) was observed in a study of shared T cell receptors in the human thymus (dated by TCRdb to 2020 to 2023). About the full investigation: The study examined how self-reactive, shared T-cell receptor alpha chains are generated in the human thymus.

The library was generated by the immunoSEQ multiplex PCR assay. What TCRdb holds here is the immuneACCESS table cut down to in-frame rearrangements. Part of the clones is not present; checked against another copy, under half of the missing clones reflect an unresolved V gene, and the others are unexplained. The sample table lists about 540,000 clones, 78% of them with a count of one. More than 0.01% of the sample belongs to the ten largest clones. CDR1 and CDR2 (SGHAT, FQNNGV) derive from the germline V gene. V trim: 0 bases; J trim: 5 bases; unmatched bases: 6. From cysteine to phenylalanine, the CDR3 is 16 amino acids long. Only CDR3 DNA remains: 48 bases, in frame from the first base. This clone was counted a single time. Its binding antigen is unknown. No much larger clonotype is one base removed from it; base qualities were not supplied. The data also belong to a second study, concerning human thymus T cells. As that second paper reports: Donors were immunologically healthy infants undergoing open corrective cardiac surgery for congenital heart defects in Finland. The thymus tissue came from surgical resects taken out during corrective cardiac surgery. Both the thymic and the peripheral blood repertoires appeared to show biased V and J gene segment usage. Highly overlapping thymic TCR repertoires among unrelated individuals were reported in the related research. The study described the TCR alpha and beta repertoires in under 10 infant thymus samples and a few matching peripheral blood samples. Donor ages ranged from about 7 to 250 days, and the cohort comprised 5 to 7 male and a couple of female infants. Thymocytes were released mechanically from tissue and stored at -70 °C as pellets of roughly 9.5-32 million cells. A QIAsymphony instrument was used to extract genomic DNA from the frozen cell pellets. The immunoSEQ multiplex PCR assay was used to amplify the TCRB and TCRAD loci from a standardized quantity of quality-controlled genomic DNA. The V(D)J region was spanned by amplicons of a length sufficient to cover the CDR3 and to identify V and J genes. The amplicons were sequenced on an Illumina platform via the commercial immunoSEQ service. Primer bias and sequencing errors were corrected as previously described, and TCRAD and TCRB definitions were based on the IMGT database. The repertoires were analysed using immunoSEQ Analyzer 3.0 and VDJTools for basic statistics, V/J segment usage, diversity estimates, rarefaction and pairwise overlap. Diversity was estimated with Chao1, ChaoE, Efron-Thisted, Shannon and inverse Simpson indices, and also on datasets down-sampled to the smallest sample. Repertoire overlap used strict matching of CDR3 nucleotide sequence, V gene and J gene, with Jaccard-based multidimensional scaling clustering. On average, about 810,000 unique TCRB clonotypes were obtained from thymus samples, compared with 80,000 to 85,000 from blood samples.

The receptor chain draws on TRBV11-2 and TRBJ2-1; 8 junctional bases match TRBD1. This receptor was obtained from a boy in the first two years of life with a congenital heart defect. Donor details come from another sample of the same person, matched by shared clones. Specimen: thymocytes. The DNA sequence is as follows: TGTGCCAGCAGCTTAGATAGGCAGGGACAGGACAATGAGCAGTTCTTC. Its coded protein is CASSLDRQGQDNEQFF.